This T cell receptor beta chain was found in a study of T cells in Graves' hyperthyroidism and ophthalmopathy. The germline V gene encodes CDR1 MNHEY and CDR2 SVGEGT. The CDR3 loop spans 16 amino acids. V shed 2 bases and J shed 3 bases, with 14 bases lying between them. RNA transcripts provided the source from which TCR beta CDR3 regions were amplified. The study used the HTBI primer set for a first-round RT-PCR of the TCR CDR3. MiXCR was run by TCRdb on the multiplex PCR reads, yielding one entry per CDR3 protein. The data hold 700,000 or so distinct CDR3 sequences, with roughly 15% observed a single time. Enrolled ophthalmopathy patients presented with a Clinical Activity Score of at least 3, a NOSPECS grade of at least 4, and disease duration under 3 months. Clinical symptoms, serum thyroxine, TRAb, thyroid ultrasound and orbital computed tomography established diagnosis. This clonotype was recorded a few times.

This TCR was recovered from a woman aged 50 to 65 with Graves' ophthalmopathy. The V gene is TRBV6-2 or TRBV6-3, the J gene TRBJ1-5; D is perhaps TRBD1 (5 bases). The specimen sequenced was blood. The CDR3 coding sequence is TGTGCCAGCAGTTACCCTTCTAGGGGATTCAATCAGCCCCAGCATTTT. As protein: CASSYPSRGFNQPQHF.